These 26 T cell receptor beta chains came from one sample sequenced in a study of shared clonotypes between healthy human individuals. Using immunoSEQ multiplex PCR, the repertoire was profiled, and TCRdb retains in-frame clones only, with some absent. The table shows millions of clones, with approximately 92% occurring only once. Material for sequencing was naive CD4+ T cells sorted from blood. Regarding subset: CD45RA+ positively selected. Source of these receptors: a man between 18 and 35 years old in good health.

This clone was recorded only once. The J gene is TRBJ1-6, the V gene TRBV5-1, with D hard to call. CDR1 is SGHRS and CDR2 is YFSETQ in the germline V gene. The CDR3 runs 12 residues. Trimming cost V 4 bases and J 9 bases, with 8 bases left between them. The CDR3 loop is CASSELSSPLHF. DNA for the CDR3: TGCGCCAGCAGCGAGCTTAGTTCACCCCTCCACTTT.

The chain carries TRBV6-6 and TRBJ2-4; D gene unclear. The CDR3 is 13 residues long. Germline CDR1 reads MNHNY; CDR2 reads SVGAGI (reference sequence). V gave up 7 bases and J gave up 0 bases, with 7 bases separating them. The chain's CDR3 is CASKNVAKNIQYF. CDR3 coding DNA: TGTGCCAGCAAGAACGTAGCCAAAAACATTCAGTACTTC.

The gene calls are TRBV7-3 and TRBJ1-2, with D uncertain. The CDR3 length is 14 residues. Trimming pared 6 bases from V and 4 bases from J, leaving 15 bases between. The V gene's germline CDR1 is SGHTA and CDR2 FQGTGA. CDR3: CASRPPGLPYGYTF. CDR3 DNA: TGTGCCAGCAGACCTCCTGGGCTGCCCTATGGCTACACCTTC.

The chain employs TRBV14 and TRBJ2-5, with D possibly matching TRBD1 (6 bases). The CDR3 covers 16 residues. Germline V gene sequence: CDR1 SGHDN, CDR2 FVKESK. V lost 4 bases and J lost 4, with 19 bases in between. Here the CDR3 reads CASSRIGSQGSETQYF. The CDR3 coding sequence is TGTGCCAGCAGCCGTATAGGTAGCCAGGGGTCAGAGACCCAGTACTTC.

CDR3 residues: CASSRGTANTGELFF. In DNA, the CDR3 is TGTGCCAGCAGCCGAGGGACAGCAAACACCGGGGAGCTGTTTTTT. The chain is built from TRBV11-3 and TRBJ2-2; 7 nucleotides agree with TRBD1. The CDR3 extends over 15 amino acids. Germline assignment: CDR1 SGHNT and CDR2 YENEEA. V shed 5 bases, J shed 2 bases, and the junction held 5 bases outside the gene matches.

CDR3 sequence (DNA): TGTGCCAGCAGTTACGACCGCACAGATACGCAGTATTTT. Protein: CASSYDRTDTQYF. The rearrangement links TRBV6-5 to TRBJ2-3; no definite D call. With 2 bases removed from V and 1 base from J, the gap between germline ends came to 4 bases. Germline V gene data show CDR1 as MNHEY and CDR2 as SVGAGI. The CDR3 consists of 13 residues.

V and J are TRBV6-5 and TRBJ2-7; TRBD2 matches at 7 bases. The CDR3 has 16 residues. Germline CDR1 and CDR2: MNHEY and SVGAGI. The V gene end was trimmed by 0 bases and the J gene end by 2 bases; junction bases not matched to a gene: 7. Here the CDR3 reads CASSYSLAPTPYEQYF. The CDR3 region has the DNA TGTGCCAGCAGTTACTCACTAGCGCCCACCCCCTACGAGCAGTACTTC.

The rearrangement links TRBV6-6 to TRBJ1-1; 9 bases are a match to TRBD1. This CDR3 is 14 amino acids long. The V segment lost 6 bases and the J segment 8 bases; nucleotides outside the gene matches: 10. CDR1 is MNHNY and CDR2 is SVGAGI in the germline V gene (reference sequence). CDR3 sequence reads: CASSPIGGTGEAFF. Here the CDR3 DNA reads TGTGCCAGCAGCCCAATCGGCGGGACAGGGGAAGCTTTCTTT.

The chain has TRBV19 and TRBJ1-1; D may be TRBD1 (6 bases). This CDR3 comprises 14 residues. V dropped 3 bases and J dropped 2 bases, with 10 bases sitting between them. Germline loops: CDR1 LNHDA, CDR2 SQIVND (reference sequence). The CDR3 bases are TGTGCCAGTAGTATTAGGGGGTTCAACACTGAAGCTTTCTTT. Protein sequence: CASSIRGFNTEAFF.

J is TRBJ1-4 and V is TRBV19; weak D call: TRBD1 (6 bases). The CDR3 is 15 residues long. V was pared by 3 bases and J by 3 bases, with 11 bases between. The germline V gene has CDR1 LNHDA and CDR2 SQIVND (reference sequence). The CDR3 loop reads CASSMGAPANEKLFF. DNA for the CDR3: TGTGCCAGTAGTATGGGGGCCCCGGCTAATGAAAAACTGTTTTTT.

V gene TRBV30 combines with J gene TRBJ2-1, with no clear D. Trimming shortened V by 2 bases and J by 9 bases, and 14 bases separated the two germline ends. In germline, CDR1 is GTSNPN, CDR2 SVGIG (reference sequence). CDR3 length equals 13 residues. This CDR3 is CAWSSLSSSEQFF. The CDR3, as DNA: TGTGCCTGGAGTTCCTTATCCTCTAGTGAGCAGTTCTTC.

This sequence joins TRBV5-1 and TRBJ1-2; D gene ambiguous. This CDR3 has 14 residues. Per the germline V gene, CDR1 is SGHRS and CDR2 is YFSETQ. Deletions cut 4 bases from V and 5 bases from J, with 15 bases between. The CDR3 here is CASSPGPINYGYTF. Here the CDR3 DNA reads TGCGCCAGCAGCCCAGGACCGATTAATTATGGCTACACCTTC.

V and J are TRBV9 and TRBJ1-3, with D possibly matching TRBD1 (5 bases). The CDR3 loop spans 17 amino acids. V lost 0 bases and J lost 0, with 13 bases in between. CDR1 is SGDLS and CDR2 is YYNGEE in the germline V gene. The CDR3 protein is CASSVGRDSSSGNTIYF. The CDR3 DNA reads TGTGCCAGCAGCGTAGGTCGGGACTCAAGCTCTGGAAACACCATATATTTT.

This chain joins TRBV4-3 and TRBJ2-3; D not resolved. The CDR3 is made up of 16 amino acids. Germline assignment: CDR1 LGHNA and CDR2 YSLEER. The V gene lost 7 bases and the J gene lost 3 bases, with 20 bases spanning the gap. CDR3 DNA: TGCGCCAGCACAGGTTTAAGGGTACGACGAACAGATACGCAGTATTTT. It translates to CASTGLRVRRTDTQYF.

V and J are TRBV5-1 and TRBJ2-3; D not resolved. The CDR3 runs 14 residues. Trimming took 4 bases from V and 5 from J, leaving 14 bases between them. Per germline, CDR1 SGHRS and CDR2 YFSETQ. This CDR3 is CASSDYSFGDTQYF. The DNA for the CDR3 is TGCGCCAGCAGCGATTACTCGTTCGGAGATACGCAGTATTTT.

Remarks on this clone: This sample also contains other DNA sequences that code for the same CDR3. V is TRBV6-5 and J is TRBJ1-5, with a tentative D call TRBD1 (6 bases). V was shortened by 4 bases and J by 6 bases, with 7 bases between the two germline ends. The CDR3 is 12 amino acids. CDR1 and CDR2 (germline): MNHEY, SVGAGI. CDR3 coding DNA: TGTGCCAGCAGTTCAGGGGCTCAGCCCCAGCATTTT. Translating gives CASSSGAQPQHF.

CDR3 DNA: TGTGCCAGCAGACAGCTTATGAACACTGAAGCTTTCTTT. As protein: CASRQLMNTEAFF. The chain combines TRBV27 with TRBJ1-1; D is ambiguous. V shed 6 bases and J shed 0 bases, with 8 bases lying between them. Germline CDR1 is MNHEY and CDR2 is SMNVEV (reference sequence). The CDR3 loop spans 13 amino acids.

CDR3 bases: TGTGCCTGGACCGCGCGGGATACGCAGTATTTT. It specifies CAWTARDTQYF. This chain connects TRBV30 to TRBJ2-3; no firm D call. The germline V and J ends were trimmed by 4 bases and 6 bases, with 8 bases remaining between them. This CDR3 has 11 amino acids. CDR1 is GTSNPN, CDR2 SVGIG, per germline (reference sequence).

This clone is a singleton in its sample. Other DNA sequences of this sample code for an identical CDR3. The rearrangement links TRBV30 to TRBJ1-2; 10 bases agree with TRBD1. The CDR3 totals 13 residues. Losses at the gene ends were 1 base for V and 7 bases for J; bases not matched to a gene: 3. Per germline, CDR1 GTSNPN and CDR2 SVGIG (reference sequence). The CDR3 nucleotides read TGTGCCTGGAGTGGACAGGGGGCGGGTGGCTACACCTTC. Its translation is CAWSGQGAGGYTF. The full variable domain, with the rest looked up from reference TRBV30 and TRBJ1-2, is SQTIHQWPATLVQPVGSPLSLECTVEGTSNPNLYWYRQAAGRGLQLLFYSVGIGQISSEVPQNLSASRPQDRQFILSSKKLLLSDSGFYLCAWSGQGAGGYTFGSGTRLTVV.

This clone has just one count. The CDR3 region is CSVEVRTATGNTEAFF. CDR3 coding DNA: TGCAGCGTTGAAGTCCGGACGGCGACTGGGAACACTGAAGCTTTCTTT. J is TRBJ1-1 and V is TRBV29-1; D not certain. The germline V and J ends were trimmed by 1 base and 1 base, with 16 bases remaining between them. The CDR3 is made up of 16 amino acids. Germline assignment: CDR1 SQVTM and CDR2 ANQGSEA.

The chain uses TRBV6-6 and TRBJ2-7; 9 bases agree with TRBD1. The CDR3 consists of 15 residues. CDR1 and CDR2 (germline): MNHNY, SVGAGI (reference sequence). V dropped 0 bases and J dropped 8; count of bases not matched to a gene: 8. The CDR3 region has the DNA TGTGCCAGCAGTTACTCGGGACAGGGTAGTAGGCAGCAGTACTTC. Encoded protein: CASSYSGQGSRQQYF.

The J gene is TRBJ2-7, the V gene TRBV7-2; weak D call: TRBD2 (6 bases). The germline V and J ends were trimmed by 5 bases and 4 bases, with 15 bases remaining between them. The CDR3 has 14 amino acids. The germline V gene encodes CDR1 SGHTA and CDR2 FQGNSA. For the CDR3, the DNA is TGTGCCAGCAGCGACCGGGACGGGAGTTACGAGCAGTACTTC. Translated, it gives CASSDRDGSYEQYF.

A remark on this clone: The sample has other DNA sequences that encode this CDR3 too. The V and J genes are TRBV20-1 and TRBJ2-7; D gene ambiguous. The germline V gene encodes CDR1 DFQATT and CDR2 SNEGSKA (reference sequence). Trimming took 1 base from V and 4 from J, leaving 5 bases between them. This CDR3 region has 11 residues. CDR3 DNA sequence: TGCAGTGCTAGAGCCGGTTACGAGCAGTACTTC. Residues: CSARAGYEQYF.

V usage is TRBV9 and J usage is TRBJ2-1; TRBD1 or TRBD2 may be the D gene (5 bases each). The CDR3 is 15 amino acids. In germline, CDR1 is SGDLS, CDR2 YYNGEE. Deletions cut 3 bases from V and 1 base from J, with 11 bases between. Here the CDR3 reads CASSALAGSYNEQFF. In DNA form, the CDR3 reads TGTGCCAGCAGCGCCCTAGCAGGGTCCTACAATGAGCAGTTCTTC.

The chain combines TRBV6-6 with TRBJ2-7; TRBD1 matches at 10 bases. Germline V CDR1 and CDR2: MNHNY, SVGAGI (reference sequence). V was pared by 5 bases and J by 3 bases, with 4 bases of the junction left unmatched. The CDR3 contains 14 residues. The CDR3 loop is CASSPRDRGYEQYF. DNA for the CDR3: TGTGCCAGCAGTCCTAGGGACAGGGGCTACGAGCAGTACTTC.

The CDR3 DNA reads TGTGCCAGCAGTTACGGGACAGGGGATGAGCAGTTCTTC. It codes for CASSYGTGDEQFF. This rearrangement joins TRBV6-6 to TRBJ2-1; 10 nucleotides agree with TRBD1. The CDR3 runs to 13 residues. V was pared by 2 bases and J by 8 bases, with 0 bases of the junction left unmatched. Germline assignment: CDR1 MNHNY and CDR2 SVGAGI (reference sequence).